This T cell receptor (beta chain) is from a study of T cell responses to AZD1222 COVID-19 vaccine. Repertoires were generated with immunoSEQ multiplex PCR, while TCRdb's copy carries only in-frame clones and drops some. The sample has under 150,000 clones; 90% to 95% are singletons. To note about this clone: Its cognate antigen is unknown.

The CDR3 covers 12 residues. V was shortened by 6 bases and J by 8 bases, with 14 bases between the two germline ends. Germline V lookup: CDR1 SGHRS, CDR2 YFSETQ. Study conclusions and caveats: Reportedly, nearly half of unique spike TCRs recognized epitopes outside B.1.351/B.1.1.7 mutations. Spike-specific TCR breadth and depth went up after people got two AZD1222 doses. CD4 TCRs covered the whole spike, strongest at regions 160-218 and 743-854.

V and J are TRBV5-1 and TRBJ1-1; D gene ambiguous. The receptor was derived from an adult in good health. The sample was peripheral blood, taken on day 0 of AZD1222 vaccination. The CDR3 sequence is CASKNRETEAFF. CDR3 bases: TGCGCCAGCAAAAACCGGGAGACCGAAGCTTTCTTT.